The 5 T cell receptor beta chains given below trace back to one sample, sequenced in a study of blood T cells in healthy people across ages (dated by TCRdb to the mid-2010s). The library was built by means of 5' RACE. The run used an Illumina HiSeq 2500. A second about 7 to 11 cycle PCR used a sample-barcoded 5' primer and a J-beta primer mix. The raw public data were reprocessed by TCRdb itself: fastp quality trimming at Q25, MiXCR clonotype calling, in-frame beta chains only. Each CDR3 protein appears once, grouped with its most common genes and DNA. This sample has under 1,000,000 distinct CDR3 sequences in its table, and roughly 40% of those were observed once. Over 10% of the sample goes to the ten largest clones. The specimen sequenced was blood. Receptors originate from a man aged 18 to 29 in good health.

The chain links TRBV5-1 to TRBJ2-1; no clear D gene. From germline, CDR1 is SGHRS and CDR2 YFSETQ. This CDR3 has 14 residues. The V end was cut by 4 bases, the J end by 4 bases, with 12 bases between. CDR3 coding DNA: TGCGCCAGCAGCCCGACTCTCTCATACAATGAGCAGTTCTTC. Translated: CASSPTLSYNEQFF.

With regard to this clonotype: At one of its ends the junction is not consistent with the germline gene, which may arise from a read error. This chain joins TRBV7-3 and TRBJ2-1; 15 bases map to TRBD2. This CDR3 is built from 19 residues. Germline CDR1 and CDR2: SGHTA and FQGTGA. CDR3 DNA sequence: TGTGCCAGCAGCCTAACAGGACTAGCGGGGGGGGACTCCTACAATGAGCAGTTCTTC. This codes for CASSLTGLAGGDSYNEQFF.

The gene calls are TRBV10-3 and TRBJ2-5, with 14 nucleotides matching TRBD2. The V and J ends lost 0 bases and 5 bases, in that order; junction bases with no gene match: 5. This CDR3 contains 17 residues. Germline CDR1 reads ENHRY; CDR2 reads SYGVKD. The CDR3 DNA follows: TGTGCCATCAGTGAGTCCGGGACTAGCGGGAGCGGTGAGACCCAGTACTTC. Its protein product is CAISESGTSGSGETQYF.

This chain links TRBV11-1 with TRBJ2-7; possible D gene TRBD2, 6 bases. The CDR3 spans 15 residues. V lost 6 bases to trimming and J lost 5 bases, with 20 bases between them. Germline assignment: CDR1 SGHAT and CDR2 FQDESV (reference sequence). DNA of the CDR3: TGTGCCAGCAGTTTGAAACGCCCGGGGGTTGACGAGCAGTACTTC. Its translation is CASSLKRPGVDEQYF.

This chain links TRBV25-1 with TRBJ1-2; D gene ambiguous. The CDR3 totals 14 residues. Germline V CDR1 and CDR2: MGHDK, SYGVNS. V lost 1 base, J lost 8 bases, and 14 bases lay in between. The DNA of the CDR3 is TGTGCCAGCAGTGAATCAGGTCGGGGAGAGGGCTACACCTTC. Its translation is CASSESGRGEGYTF.